This T cell receptor beta chain emerged from a study of cytomegalovirus exposure and HLA in healthy donors. The primer mix had 60 Vbeta and 13 Jbeta primers. Clones were sequenced by immunoSEQ multiplex PCR, and TCRdb holds only the in-frame ones, with some missing. The sample includes 120,000 or so clones, over 9.5% of them seen just once. The receptor's source is a woman in her late teens or twenties in good health and CMV-seropositive. Sequencing was performed on PBMCs.

CDR3 in DNA: TGCAGCGTTGAATTGGGCAGGGCCTACAATGAGCAGTTCTTC. As protein: CSVELGRAYNEQFF. The chain joins TRBV29-1 to TRBJ2-1, with a weak D call TRBD1 (5 bases). The CDR3 runs to 14 residues. With 2 bases removed from V and 2 bases from J, the gap between germline ends came to 10 bases. CDR1 is SQVTM, CDR2 ANQGSEA, per germline.